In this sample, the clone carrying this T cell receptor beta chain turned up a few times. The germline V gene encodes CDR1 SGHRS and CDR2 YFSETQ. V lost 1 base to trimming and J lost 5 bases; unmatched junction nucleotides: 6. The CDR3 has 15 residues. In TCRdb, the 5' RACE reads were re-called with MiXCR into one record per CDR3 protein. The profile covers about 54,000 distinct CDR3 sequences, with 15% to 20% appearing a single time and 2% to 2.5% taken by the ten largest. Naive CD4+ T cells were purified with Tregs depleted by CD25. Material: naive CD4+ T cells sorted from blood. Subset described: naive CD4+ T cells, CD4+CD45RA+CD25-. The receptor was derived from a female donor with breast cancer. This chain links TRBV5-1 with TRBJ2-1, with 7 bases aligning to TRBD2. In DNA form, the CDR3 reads TGCGCCAGCAGCTTGTTCCTAGCGGATAACAATGAGCAGTTCTTC. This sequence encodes CASSLFLADNNEQFF.